These T cell receptor beta chains were read from a single sample in a study of blood T cell repertoires in COVID-19. The protocol was immunoSEQ multiplex PCR, while the TCRdb copy is restricted to in-frame clones and leaves out a portion. The sample includes just under 60,000 clones, approximately 86% of them seen just once. The material sequenced was peripheral blood. All receptors come from a human donor with active COVID-19. The donor label of this sample is uncertain. The CDR3 runs from the conserved cysteine through the conserved F or W. Each record gives: clone size, V gene, J gene, D gene, CDR3 DNA, CDR3 protein. A D gene is named only where the DNA matches it firmly. Size tells how often a clone was seen (once, few, many) or the class of an expanded clone, and some rows leave it out.

.,TRBV19,TRBJ1-6,.,TGTGCCAGTAGTATAGCTTCGGGGGGATCCTATAATTCACCCCTCCACTTT,CASSIASGGSYNSPLHF
.,TRBV30,TRBJ2-1,.,TGTGCCTGGAGTGTATCCTTATCCTACAATGAGCAGTTCTTC,CAWSVSLSYNEQFF
.,TRBV6-5,TRBJ2-1,.,TGTGCCAGCACGCGTACAGGGCTTGGCAATGAGCAGTTCTTC,CASTRTGLGNEQFF
.,TRBV2,TRBJ1-5,.,TGTGCAAGCAGGGACTATAGCAATCAGCCCCAGCATTTT,CASRDYSNQPQHF
.,TRBV5-1,TRBJ2-5,.,TGCGCCAGCAGCTTTCGGTCGGGTGAGGGCGGGACCCAGTACTTC,CASSFRSGEGGTQYF
few,TRBV19,TRBJ2-7,.,TGTGCCAGTAGTATAGCGGGGGGCCTGGTTGAGCAGTACTTC,CASSIAGGLVEQYF
.,TRBV21-1,TRBJ2-3,.,TGTGCCAGCAGCAAATTACACTTGCCTTGGGCGGGACGTAACACAGATACGCAGTATTTT,CASSKLHLPWAGRNTDTQYF
few,TRBV10-1,TRBJ2-3,.,TGCGCCAGCAGTGAGTTGGGGGGACGGGAGACAGATACGCAGTATTTT,CASSELGGRETDTQYF
.,TRBV7-9,TRBJ1-1,.,TGTGCCAGCAGCTTAGGGCCCCCCAGACACCAAAGGGAAGCTTTCTTT,CASSLGPPRHQREAFF
.,TRBV6-1,TRBJ2-3,.,TGTGCCAGCAGTGAAACTAGGAGGGCAGATACGCAGTATTTT,CASSETRRADTQYF
.,TRBV10-3,TRBJ2-5,TRBD1,TGTGCCATCAGTGGGGGGACAGGGGACGGGGAGACCCAGTACTTC,CAISGGTGDGETQYF
.,TRBV12-5,TRBJ1-3,.,TGTGCTAGTGGTTTGGTTACAAGTTTCGGAAACACCATATATTTT,CASGLVTSFGNTIYF
.,TRBV28,TRBJ2-5,.,TGTGCCAGCAGTACGACAGACTTAGAGACCCAGTACTTC,CASSTTDLETQYF
.,TRBV28,TRBJ1-4,.,TGTGCCAGCTTACCTGCGGGGCCCTCAAATGAAAAACTGTTTTTT,CASLPAGPSNEKLFF
.,TRBV7-2,TRBJ2-3,.,TGTGCCAGCAGCTTCGAGGGCGCGGGTCCAGATACGCAGTATTTT,CASSFEGAGPDTQYF
.,TRBV18,TRBJ2-3,TRBD1,TGTGCCAGCGCCTTGGACAGGGGACGCACAGATACGCAGTATTTT,CASALDRGRTDTQYF
.,TRBV18,TRBJ2-7,TRBD1,TGTGCCAGCTCACCAGGACAGGGGGCGCGTGAGCAGTACTTC,CASSPGQGAREQYF
.,TRBV7-2,TRBJ2-7,.,TGTGCCAGCAGCCCCTTTTACGGGACAATTCCCCACGAGCAGTACTTC,CASSPFYGTIPHEQYF
once,TRBV4-1,TRBJ1-1,.,TGCGCCAGCAGCCAAGATGCGGGGGGGCGGGAAGCTTTCTTT,CASSQDAGGREAFF
once,TRBV5-1,TRBJ2-5,TRBD2,TGCGCCAGCAGCTTCCGGCTAGCGGGGTCACCAGGGGAGACCCAGTACTTC,CASSFRLAGSPGETQYF
few,TRBV11-2,TRBJ2-2,TRBD1,TGTGCCAGCAGCTCGCTCAGGGGGAGTGGAACCGGGGAGCTGTTTTTT,CASSSLRGSGTGELFF
.,TRBV19,TRBJ2-2,.,TGTGCCAGTAGTTCCGCCCGGAACAGGGCTGACACCGGGGAGCTGTTTTTT,CASSSARNRADTGELFF
.,TRBV7-3,TRBJ2-2,.,TGTGCCAGCAGCCCGGGGGACAGGAACACCGGGGAGCTGTTTTTT,CASSPGDRNTGELFF
.,TRBV29-1,TRBJ2-5,TRBD1,TGCAGCGTTTACAACAGGGGGTACCAAGAGACCCAGTACTTC,CSVYNRGYQETQYF
.,TRBV10-3,TRBJ1-4,.,TGTGCCATCAGTGAAGACTATGAAAAACTGTTTTTT,CAISEDYEKLFF
.,TRBV2,TRBJ2-3,.,TGTGCCAGCAGGGGACTGAGCACAGATACGCAGTATTTT,CASRGLSTDTQYF
.,TRBV5-1,TRBJ1-1,TRBD1,TGCGCCAGCAGCTTGACAGGGGGGAACACTGAAGCTTTCTTT,CASSLTGGNTEAFF
once,TRBV5-1,TRBJ2-5,TRBD1,TGCGCCAGCACCTTTTCAGGGGGAGAGACCCAGTACTTC,CASTFSGGETQYF
.,TRBV7-9,TRBJ2-5,TRBD1,TGTGCCAGCAGCCCCGACAGGGCCCCAGAGACCCAGTACTTC,CASSPDRAPETQYF
.,TRBV5-1,TRBJ2-7,TRBD1,TGCGCCAGCAGCTGGGGACAGACTTACGAGCAGTACTTC,CASSWGQTYEQYF
.,TRBV2,TRBJ1-2,TRBD1,TGTGCCAGCAGTGGGGACAGACCTAAGGCTAACTATGGCTACACCTTC,CASSGDRPKANYGYTF